Below, 27 T cell receptor beta chains from the same sample are listed, as sequenced in a study of blood T cell repertoires in COVID-19 (dated by TCRdb to about 2020). The library came from the immunoSEQ multiplex PCR assay. TCRdb carries this immuneACCESS record with in-frame sequences only. Its versions omit some clonotypes, under half of them owing to an unresolved V gene in the studies checked, with the rest unexplained. The sample table records fewer than 200,000 clones; 88% of these occur just once. The leading ten clones occupy roughly 9% of the sample. Material for sequencing was PBMCs or T cells enriched from blood (not recorded which). The receptors originated from a woman younger than 30 who had recovered from COVID-19.

The chain combines TRBV3-1 (or the pseudogene TRBV3-2) with TRBJ1-2, with D perhaps matching TRBD1 (5 bases). This CDR3 region has 15 residues. Trimming shortened V by 0 bases and J by 4 bases, and 12 bases separated the two germline ends. The germline V gene encodes CDR1 LGHDT and CDR2 YNNKEL (reference sequence). The DNA for the CDR3 is TGTGCCAGCAGCCAAGATCCCGCAGGGCCCTATGGCTACACCTTC. Residues: CASSQDPAGPYGYTF.

This rearrangement joins TRBV6-1 to TRBJ2-3; D perhaps matches TRBD2 (7 bases). V shed 2 bases and J shed 3 bases, with 18 bases lying between them. This CDR3 region has 17 residues. Germline CDR1 is MNHNS and CDR2 is SASEGT. This CDR3 is CASSENHGGGGTDTQYF. CDR3 coding DNA: TGTGCCAGCAGTGAAAATCATGGGGGAGGGGGGACAGATACGCAGTATTTT.

V gene TRBV10-2 combines with J gene TRBJ2-7, with D possibly being TRBD1 (6 bases). The CDR3 loop spans 12 amino acids. Germline V gene sequence: CDR1 WSHSY, CDR2 SAAADI. The ends were cut back, 6 bases at V and 4 bases at J, with 10 bases in the middle. Here the CDR3 reads CASRTGEYEQYF. The CDR3 DNA reads as TGCGCCAGCAGGACAGGAGAGTACGAGCAGTACTTC.

This clone was observed a single time. The chain employs TRBV6-4 and TRBJ2-1; 9 bases line up with TRBD2. Germline V gene lookup returns CDR1 MRHNA and CDR2 SNTAGT. The CDR3 extends over 16 amino acids. V was clipped by 6 bases and J by 1 base; unmatched bases: 7. The CDR3 DNA is TGTGCCAGCAGCGAAGCGGGGGGCGAATCCTACAATGAGCAGTTCTTC. The encoded protein is CASSEAGGESYNEQFF.

The rearrangement joins TRBV14 to TRBJ2-7, with 12 bases lining up with TRBD1. V lost 0 bases and J lost 3; bases outside the gene matches: 15. Germline values: CDR1 SGHDN, CDR2 FVKESK. This CDR3 has 20 residues. The CDR3 region has the DNA TGTGCCAGCAGCCAAGACAGCGGGACAGGGGGCCATCTTCGTAGCTACGAGCAGTACTTC. Its translation: CASSQDSGTGGHLRSYEQYF.

This clone was seen a single time. The V and J genes are TRBV6-5 and TRBJ2-3; 10 bases fit TRBD1. Per the germline V gene, CDR1 is MNHEY and CDR2 is SVGAGI. The CDR3 runs 15 residues. V shed 7 bases and J 5 bases; nucleotides not matched to a gene: 9. The DNA for the CDR3 is TGTGCCAGCATTCGGGACAGGGGAATCTTAGATACGCAGTATTTT. Its translation: CASIRDRGILDTQYF.

CDR3 protein: CASSRDRQETQYF. The CDR3, as DNA: TGTGCCAGCAGCCGGGACAGGCAAGAGACCCAGTACTTC. The rearrangement uses TRBV7-8 and TRBJ2-5; TRBD1 agrees at 8 bases. The ends lost 5 bases at V and 2 bases at J; junction bases unmatched: 1. From germline, CDR1 is SGHVS and CDR2 FQNEAQ. The CDR3 has 13 amino acids.

The CDR3 nucleotides read TGCAGCGCCGGGACAGGGCAAGAGACCCAGTACTTC. This gives the protein CSAGTGQETQYF. The rearrangement links TRBV29-1 to TRBJ2-5; TRBD1 matches 9 bases. This CDR3 has 12 amino acids. Germline CDR1 and CDR2: SQVTM and ANQGSEA. The V gene end was trimmed by 7 bases and the J gene end by 2 bases; junction bases not matched to a gene: 2.

CDR3 amino acids: CASSRPRGYTF. CDR3 bases: TGTGCCAGCAGTCGGCCCAGGGGCTACACCTTC. The chain couples TRBV6-5 to TRBJ1-2; the D is unclear. The V end lost 5 bases, the J end lost 8 bases, and 9 bases lay between the germline ends. Looked up from germline, CDR1 is MNHEY and CDR2 is SVGAGI. The CDR3 is made up of 11 amino acids.

V usage is TRBV29-1 and J usage is TRBJ2-7; the match to TRBD1 covers 9 bases. CDR1 and CDR2 (germline): SQVTM, ANQGSEA. CDR3 size: 14 residues. V lost 7 bases, J lost 7 bases, and 14 bases stayed unmatched. The DNA for the CDR3 is TGCAGCGCTCGGGGGGACAGGGAGAACTCTGAGCAGTACTTC. Translation gives CSARGDRENSEQYF.

This clone turned up a few times. The chain uses TRBV6-1 and TRBJ2-5, with a weak D call TRBD1 (5 bases). Trimming shortened V by 2 bases and J by 4 bases, and 14 bases separated the two germline ends. This CDR3 is 15 amino acids long. From germline, CDR1 is MNHNS and CDR2 SASEGT. The CDR3: CASSEWPGKGETQYF. CDR3 nucleotides: TGTGCCAGCAGTGAATGGCCAGGGAAAGGAGAGACCCAGTACTTC.

This clone occurred a few times. The chain recombines TRBV3-1 (or the pseudogene TRBV3-2) with TRBJ2-7; tentative D call: TRBD2 (5 bases). Trimming stripped 0 bases from V and 6 bases from J, with 21 bases between. This CDR3 is 17 amino acids long. Germline values: CDR1 LGHDT, CDR2 YNNKEL (reference sequence). In DNA, the CDR3 is TGTGCCAGCAGCCAAGAAGGCGCGGGCGCCGGTTCTCGCGAGCAGTACTTC. This translates into CASSQEGAGAGSREQYF.

This sequence joins TRBV6-5 and TRBJ2-4; 7 bases line up with TRBD2. This CDR3 contains 15 residues. After removal of 7 bases from V and 6 bases from J, the junction contained 12 bases not matched to a gene. CDR1 is MNHEY and CDR2 is SVGAGI in the germline V gene. The CDR3 reads CASMMGEGLGNIQYF. CDR3 bases: TGTGCCAGCATGATGGGGGAGGGCCTTGGAAACATTCAGTACTTC.

The genes are TRBV7-2 and TRBJ1-1, with TRBD1 matching 7 bases. V gave up 1 base and J gave up 3 bases; unmatched junction bases: 8. The CDR3 covers 16 residues. Germline CDR1 and CDR2: SGHTA and FQGNSA. CDR3 DNA sequence: TGTGCCAGCAGCTTAGTAGGTGGGACAGAGCACACTGAAGCTTTCTTT. Translating gives CASSLVGGTEHTEAFF.

The rearrangement links TRBV21-1 to TRBJ2-3; the D segment call TRBD2 is taken from the table without a DNA check. TRBV21-1 is given as a pseudogene. There are 18 residues in the CDR3. The CDR3 nucleotides are TGTGCCAGCAGCAAAGGGAGGCTAGCCCAAACTAGCACAGATACGCAGTATTTT. This gives the protein CASSKGRLAQTSTDTQYF.

The V call is TRBV4-2, the J call TRBJ1-4, with a weak D call TRBD1 (5 bases). CDR1 LGHNA and CDR2 YNFKEQ come from the germline V gene. This CDR3 has 15 residues. The V and J ends lost 0 bases and 6 bases respectively, with 11 bases between them. CDR3 amino acids: CASSQDLGPDEKLFF. For the CDR3, the DNA is TGTGCCAGCAGCCAAGATTTGGGGCCGGATGAAAAACTGTTTTTT.

The chain links TRBV6-5 to TRBJ2-1; 8 bases align to TRBD2. This CDR3 has 15 amino acids. V gave up 2 bases and J gave up 5 bases; unmatched junction bases: 5. The germline V gene encodes CDR1 MNHEY and CDR2 SVGAGI. CDR3 in DNA: TGTGCCAGCAGTTACATTACTAGCGGCGACAATGAGCAGTTCTTC. Amino acid sequence: CASSYITSGDNEQFF.

The gene calls are TRBV29-1 and TRBJ1-1; D gene ambiguous. CDR3 length: 12 amino acids. The germline CDR1 and CDR2 sequences are SQVTM and ANQGSEA. Between the trimmed V and J ends, which lost 3 bases and 8 bases, there was a span of 13 bases. The CDR3 loop reads CSVDLSGIEAFF. In nucleotides, the CDR3 is TGCAGCGTTGATCTATCGGGGATAGAAGCTTTCTTT.

V and J are TRBV20-1 and TRBJ1-3; no reliable D call. The CDR3 totals 11 residues. From germline, CDR1 is DFQATT and CDR2 SNEGSKA (reference sequence). Trimming pared 5 bases from V and 3 bases from J, leaving 5 bases between. The CDR3 sequence: CSAPHGNTIYF. DNA for the CDR3: TGCAGTGCTCCACATGGAAACACCATATATTTT.

This sequence joins TRBV7-2 and TRBJ2-7, with D perhaps matching TRBD2 (7 bases). From germline, CDR1 is SGHTA and CDR2 FQGNSA. This CDR3 contains 16 residues. Trimming took 5 bases from V and 5 from J, leaving 22 bases between them. CDR3 in amino acids: CASSPRLGGAKDEQYF. CDR3 nucleotide sequence: TGTGCCAGCAGCCCCCGGCTGGGGGGGGCTAAGGACGAGCAGTACTTC. The full variable domain, with the rest looked up from reference TRBV7-2 and TRBJ2-7, is GAGVSQSPSNKVTEKGKDVELRCDPISGHTALYWYRQSLGQGLEFLIYFQGNSAPDKSGLPSDRFSAERTGGSVSTLTIQRTQQEDSAVYLCASSPRLGGAKDEQYFGPGTRLTVT.

The V gene is TRBV9, the J gene TRBJ2-7; the match to TRBD2 covers 15 bases. Germline values: CDR1 SGDLS, CDR2 YYNGEE. This CDR3 comprises 15 residues. With 6 bases clipped from V and 5 bases from J, the junction kept 6 bases outside the gene matches. The CDR3 is CASNRGTSGRNEQYF. As DNA, the CDR3 is TGTGCCAGCAACCGAGGGACTAGCGGGAGGAACGAGCAGTACTTC.

The chain couples TRBV7-2 to TRBJ1-2, with TRBD1 matching 7 bases. The germline V gene has CDR1 SGHTA and CDR2 FQGNSA. The CDR3 length is 17 residues. Germline trimming cut 4 bases from V and 4 bases from J; bases unmatched to any gene: 15. CDR3 sequence reads: CASSSYTGQASFYGYTF. CDR3 DNA sequence: TGTGCCAGCAGCTCTTACACCGGACAGGCGTCTTTCTATGGCTACACCTTC.

The V gene is TRBV29-1, the J gene TRBJ2-3; D is unresolved. Germline lookup yields CDR1 SQVTM and CDR2 ANQGSEA. The CDR3 sequence is 14 residues long. V was shortened by 7 bases and J by 3 bases, with 17 bases between the two germline ends. The chain's CDR3 is CSAGMLGETDTQYF. CDR3 bases: TGCAGCGCTGGAATGCTAGGTGAGACAGATACGCAGTATTTT.

This clone was picked up one time. This sequence joins TRBV29-1 and TRBJ2-1; tentatively, D is TRBD2 (5 bases). Germline V gene lookup returns CDR1 SQVTM and CDR2 ANQGSEA. V was shortened by 4 bases and J by 9 bases, with 10 bases between the two germline ends. The CDR3 has 11 amino acids. CDR3: CSVGSGTEQFF. CDR3 nucleotide sequence: TGCAGCGTTGGGAGCGGTACTGAGCAGTTCTTC.

The genes are TRBV18 and TRBJ2-5, with D perhaps TRBD2 (6 bases). The germline V gene encodes CDR1 KGHSH and CDR2 LQKENI. V was cut by 6 bases and J by 1 base, with 15 bases left in between. This CDR3 is built from 15 residues. CDR3 region: CASSRETGIQETQYF. The CDR3 DNA sequence: TGTGCCAGCTCCCGGGAGACGGGAATCCAAGAGACCCAGTACTTC.

The rearrangement links TRBV10-3 to TRBJ2-1; 8 bases match TRBD2. V lost 6 bases and J lost 4; bases outside the gene matches: 5. CDR3 length: 14 residues. Germline CDR1 reads ENHRY; CDR2 reads SYGVKD. The CDR3 region is CAIRALAVYNEQFF. CDR3 coding DNA: TGTGCCATCAGGGCACTAGCGGTGTACAATGAGCAGTTCTTC.

This rearrangement joins TRBV6-5 to TRBJ1-2; the D is unclear. Between the trimmed V and J ends, which lost 4 bases and 5 bases, there was a span of 17 bases. This CDR3 has 15 amino acids. Germline assignment: CDR1 MNHEY and CDR2 SVGAGI. The CDR3: CASSSPGRGDYGYTF. For the CDR3, the DNA is TGTGCCAGCAGTTCCCCCGGCCGGGGAGATTATGGCTACACCTTC.